This TCR beta chain was sequenced during a study of T cell changes during pregnancy in multiple sclerosis. This table comes from immunoSEQ multiplex PCR, and its TCRdb copy is limited to in-frame clones, with some not included. This table holds 93,000 or so clones, 92% found once. The CDR3 has 13 residues. Trimming stripped 0 bases from V and 4 bases from J, with 7 bases between. Germline V gene data show CDR1 as SGHKS and CDR2 as YYEKEE (reference sequence). Sequencing used peripheral blood, obtained after pregnancy. The chain has TRBV5-5 and TRBJ1-2; no clear D. The receptor comes from a female donor with multiple sclerosis, enrolled in a pregnancy study. The CDR3 coding sequence is TGTGCCAGCAGCTTGGGGCCGCCCTATGGCTACACCTTC. Its protein product is CASSLGPPYGYTF.